This TCR beta chain was sequenced for a study of regulatory T cells in long-lasting Graves disease. Arm-PCR of CDR3 regions and iRepertoire HTBI primers were used to build TCR beta libraries. TCRdb used MiXCR to reprocess the multiplex PCR reads, holding one entry per CDR3 protein. The repertoire holds more than 450,000 distinct CDR3 sequences, with around 13% as singletons. Specified time point: newly diagnosed GD, antithyroid drugs for less than 3 months. Scientists built the TCR library using RNA that was extracted from PBMCs. There are many counts of this clonotype. V lost 2 bases to trimming and J lost 4 bases; unmatched junction nucleotides: 7. Per germline, CDR1 SEHNR and CDR2 FQNEAQ (reference sequence). The CDR3 runs to 15 residues. These data were also filed under a second study, of T cells in Graves' hyperthyroidism and ophthalmopathy. That source adds: Most expanded thyroid clonotypes above 0.001 recurred in blood.

This rearrangement joins TRBV7-9 to TRBJ1-1; 7 nucleotides align to TRBD1. Sample: peripheral blood mononuclear cells (PBMCs), taken at new diagnosis, from a patient treated with antithyroid drugs. The sequence was obtained from a woman in her 30s with Graves disease. The CDR3 nucleotides read TGTGCCAGCAGCTTATGGACAGGCTTGGCCACTGAAGCTTTCTTT. Translating it yields CASSLWTGLATEAFF. The whole variable domain, filled in from reference TRBV7-9 and TRBJ1-1, reads DTGVSQNPRHKITKRGQNVTFRCDPISEHNRLYWYRQTLGQGPEFLTYFQNEAQLEKSRLLSDRFSAERPKGSFSTLEIQRTEQGDSAMYLCASSLWTGLATEAFFGQGTRLTVV.